This TCR beta chain was sequenced during a study of blood T cell repertoires in COVID-19. About the study: T cells, B-cell-depleted T cells, or PBMCs provided the cDNA or gDNA that served as material.

Authors' processing steps: Cell counts per sample came from amplifying reference gene primers. Measured with immunoSEQ multiplex PCR; TCRdb has only the in-frame clones, and not every one. Clone size and V and J calls were adopted from that table, with D and trimming inferred from the DNA. The sample consists of nearly 110,000 clones, approximately 81% of them appearing once. Between the trimmed V and J ends, which lost 4 bases and 4 bases, there was a span of 10 bases. Germline V gene lookup returns CDR1 GTSNPN and CDR2 SVGIG (reference sequence). There are 12 residues in the CDR3. The sample consisted of peripheral blood. V and J are TRBV30 and TRBJ2-5, with D hard to call. The receptor was derived from a human donor in a cohort sampled during active COVID-19. CDR3 loop: CAWKLPGETQYF. The CDR3 DNA sequence: TGTGCCTGGAAACTTCCGGGAGAGACCCAGTACTTC. The whole variable domain, remainder taken from reference TRBV30 and TRBJ2-5, is SQTIHQWPATLVQPVGSPLSLECTVEGTSNPNLYWYRQAAGRGLQLLFYSVGIGQISSEVPQNLSASRPQDRQFILSSKKLLLSDSGFYLCAWKLPGETQYFGPGTRLLVL.